This T cell receptor (beta chain) was documented in a study of cytomegalovirus exposure and HLA in healthy donors (TCRdb year 2017). Background for the entire study: An earlier analysis of roughly 610 of the donors reported over 250 Gb of sequence data and 95 million to 130 million unique TCR beta sequences obtained from about 180 million T cells. The number of donors typed differed by locus, with 629-630 for A, B, C, DRB1 and DQB1, roughly 520 for DQA1, 600 to 610 for DPA1, and around 450 for DPB1. In an earlier analysis of a few hundred of the donors, high-throughput TCR beta sequencing was used to judge whether each TCR beta V gene segment behaved as functional or pseudogenic. High-throughput TCR immunosequencing, statistical association of individual TCRs with disease status, and machine learning were combined to predict cytomegalovirus infection status. An early release that covered several hundred HLA-typed donors contained approximately 290 gigabases of sequencing data and about 93 million unique TCR sequences. A later genetic analysis used genome-wide SNP genotypes for about 55% of the 666 donors, treating that subset as a discovery cohort. Donor age, sex, ethnicity and CMV serostatus were compiled together with the repertoire data. Across 300 to 500 genotyped donors of the cohort, an average of roughly 230,000 unique TCR beta nucleotide sequences per donor were sequenced, and around 19% of those sequences were non-productive. Four to six DR-DQ haplotypes were handled as single units for association and clustering, since linkage in the cohort was strong. Rather than drawing on any new phenotypic data, the later analysis identified candidate immune exposures from TCR beta sequences and the way those sequences occurred across donors. The study profiled the T cell repertoires of approximately 700 subjects by immunosequencing and related them to cytomegalovirus serostatus. A later analysis re-examined previously published TCR beta repertoires from more than 550 donors and added high-resolution HLA genotyping to investigate patterns of TCR occurrence. HLA typing covered class I and class II loci at four-digit resolution. Of the roughly 400 genotyped donors, around 81% fell in the genetic ancestry cluster associated with self-reported Caucasian donors. All discovery cohort repertoires had been generated on a single sequencing platform. Along with the approximately 650-subject first cohort, a separate validation cohort of approximately 110 different subjects was used. The aim of the study was to test whether cataloging public T cell receptors could identify signatures of past pathogen exposure. The paper's findings and limits, for the study overall: This cohort had only TCR beta chains sequenced, and the lack of alpha or paired-chain data limited which features could be detected. In a later genetic analysis, fewer N-insertions in productive TCRs were reported among donors in an Asian-associated ancestry cluster than the roughly 670-donor mean. A later analysis reported that several top co-occurrence clusters appeared linked to parvovirus B19, influenza, CMV and Epstein-Barr virus. Linkage disequilibrium might explain the correlated functional status among segregating V segments, but an unknown experimental factor could not be excluded. For the cohort, immune exposure information was limited to CMV serostatus. In an earlier analysis of roughly 560 of the donors, most TCR beta V segments were observed in productive rearrangements about 87% or about 30% of the time, broadly matching IMGT annotations. A cluster of highly shared sequence variants was judged likely to represent a technical artifact of the sequencing pipeline. A further reported finding was that TCR beta sequences accurately predicted the HLA-A and HLA-B alleles for most subjects in the first cohort. It was suggested by the authors that the approach could potentially be generalized to other disease states and immunological phenotypes. Most TCR sequences were observed very rarely across donors, whereas some public TCRs were present in many individuals. About 17 rarely observed V segments, including chromosome 9 orphons, were excluded from the earlier analysis of a few hundred of the donors because counts were too low. When HLA alleles, especially DR and DQ, strongly co-occurred, attributing TCR associations to individual alleles was difficult. In a later genetic analysis, a missense DCLRE1C variant was associated with V-gene and J-gene trimming of TCR beta chains, and the association was replicated in an independent cohort. Because HLA typing was unavailable for some donors at each locus, only the typed subset was used in association tests. According to a later analysis, TCR association rates differed among HLA loci, with DRB1 alleles showing the most associated TCRs and HLA-C alleles showing the fewest. Roughly uniform sequencing depth across donors was assumed in presence/absence analyses, although this assumption may not hold. In the study, some 180 TCR beta chains were listed as associated with cytomegalovirus. Specific HLA alleles were associated with 15,000 to 20,000 TCR beta sequences at a false discovery rate of 0.05 in a later analysis. In a later analysis, most CMV-associated TCR beta chains were found to appear HLA-restricted, with HLA associations seemingly driven largely by CMV exposure. A later analysis found that HLA-associated TCR beta chains were more clonally expanded and had lower generation probabilities than equally common non-associated chains. The classifier was reported to diagnose cytomegalovirus status with high specificity and sensitivity in both the original cohort and the validation cohort. Some IMGT-functional V segments, including TRBV6-2 and TRBV6-3, could not be told apart with the 87-base-pair reads, so those segments were excluded. Three of the identified cytomegalovirus-associated TCR beta chains were confirmed in vitro to be specific for cytomegalovirus antigens.

This clone occurred a few times. Which antigen it targets is not known. Base qualities were left out, and no much larger clone turns up one base away. A distance of 9 bases separates the germline ends of V and J, which lose 6 bases and 0 bases respectively. The CDR3 contains 13 residues, cysteine and phenylalanine counted. Only the CDR3 DNA is retained, 39 bases long and in frame from the first base. CDR1 and CDR2, looked up from the germline V gene (reference sequence), are WNHNN and SYGVQD. Libraries came from the immunoSEQ multiplex PCR assay. For the multiplex PCR, a mixture combining 60 forward primers for TCR Vbeta segments and 13 reverse primers for TCR Jbeta segments was used. A multiplex PCR assay on genomic DNA amplified the CDR3 region of rearranged TCR beta genes. The amplified TCR beta libraries were sequenced on the Illumina HiSeq System as 87-base-pair reads. The authors' pipeline ran thus. In a later analysis, some 80 million unique TCR beta chains were counted across the roughly 670 repertoires, and around 10 million of these chains were shared by at least two donors. To remove PCR and sequencing errors, raw reads were error-corrected and collapsed into unique sequences using a nearest-neighbor algorithm that merged closely related sequences. CDR3 sequences were aligned to IMGT reference sequences to assign V, D and J gene segments. For a sequence to be retained, a match of at least six nucleotides to both a V gene segment and a J gene segment was required. A rearrangement was called productive if the CDR3 had no stop codons and remained in frame with V and J, and every other rearrangement was called non-productive. Following IMGT convention, CDR3 was defined as the stretch from the second conserved V-encoded cysteine up to the conserved J-encoded phenylalanine. The earlier analysis of 500 to 750 of the donors excluded any sequence lacking an unambiguous match to a single V gene segment. An earlier analysis of some 500 of the donors classified V segments as functional when productive rearrangements were above 56.7% and as segregating when the standard deviation between donors was above 5%. A statistical classification framework was built to diagnose cytomegalovirus status from the catalog of TCR beta chain sequences. In a later analysis, V and J genes were assigned by comparing TCR nucleotide sequences against IMGT/GENE-DB human TR gene sequences. In a later analysis, CDR3 sequences and most-parsimonious VDJ recombination scenarios were assigned using the TCRdist pipeline. A later analysis defined each TCR beta chain by its CDR3 amino acid sequence plus V-gene family, and excluded reads lacking a unique V-gene family. As a way to deal with suspected cross-contamination and a sequencing artifact, a later analysis dropped nearly 600 nucleotide sequences that were highly shared and had low generation probability. In a later analysis, a clonal expansion index for each public chain was calculated from normalized within-repertoire ranks of inferred template counts. A later analysis computed generation probabilities with a VDJ recombination model fitted to out-of-frame rearrangements, and checked the results against IGoR. Hypergeometric tests were used in a later analysis to score TCR-TCR, TCR-HLA and TCR-CMV co-occurrence, with a repertoire-size bias correction applied to the TCR pairs. A later analysis estimated false discovery rates by permuting HLA or CMV assignments 20 times. A later analysis grouped co-occurring TCRs with DBSCAN, adding TCRdist sequence similarity when clustering within HLA-allele-positive subsets. Co-occurrence clustering excluded repertoires with fewer than 30,000 or more than 120,000 public chains, plus five with anomalous nucleotide sharing. TCRdb stores this immuneACCESS table with in-frame sequences only. Part of the clones is absent; in the studies checked, under half of the shortfall reflects unresolved V genes, and no reason is known for the rest. The V and J calls and the clone size are those of that table, but D and trimming were determined from the DNA. The sample yields about 250,000 clones; around 78% were counted once. The ten largest clonotypes hold 0.4% to 0.6% of the sample.

The cohort was made up of approximately 670 healthy bone marrow donors. All cohort members were sampled while nominally healthy, although unrecorded immune exposures were likely present. The donor tested CMV seronegative, placing the donor among the 300 to 400 seronegative members of the cohort. A peripheral blood sample was provided by each donor, and peripheral blood mononuclear cells were used for TCR beta sequencing. Genomic DNA was extracted from the blood cell samples with the Qiagen DNeasy Blood Extraction Kit. The V and J segments used are TRBV10-1 and TRBJ2-7, with no confidently assigned D gene. The receptor was derived from a boy between 10 and 17 years old in good health and CMV-seronegative. The sample consisted of PBMCs. The CDR3 reads as follows: CASSAKTSYEQYF. The sequenced DNA: TGCGCCAGCAGCGCGAAAACCTCCTACGAGCAGTACTTC.